This T cell receptor beta chain was profiled in a study of OX40 agonist ivuxolimab in advanced cancers. The CDR3 is made up of 16 amino acids. After removal of 6 bases from V and 1 base from J, the junction contained 10 bases not matched to a gene. Germline values: CDR1 MRHNA, CDR2 SNTAGT. Using immunoSEQ multiplex PCR, the repertoire was profiled, and TCRdb retains in-frame clones only, with some absent. The sample comprises over 5,000 clones, roughly 80% of which are singletons, and roughly 25% rests with the top ten. This receptor was obtained from an adult with an advanced solid tumor such as melanoma, head and neck, liver or kidney cancer. The sequencing used CD4+ or CD8+ T cells sorted from blood, collected in a trial of the OX40 agonist ivuxolimab. V gene TRBV6-4 combines with J gene TRBJ1-1, with TRBD1 matching 8 bases. The CDR3 region is CASSPDRVEGNTEAFF. DNA for the CDR3: TGTGCCAGCAGCCCGGACAGGGTAGAGGGGAACACTGAAGCTTTCTTT.